The table lists the clone carrying this TCR beta chain with many counts. RNA transcripts gave rise to amplified TCR beta CDR3 regions. The HTBI primer set was used in a first-round RT-PCR of the TCR CDR3. TCRdb reanalysed the multiplex PCR reads using MiXCR and keeps one entry per CDR3 protein. The sample has over 250,000 distinct CDR3 sequences; 20% to 25% are singletons. These data are taken from a study of T cells in Graves' hyperthyroidism and ophthalmopathy. Exclusion criteria comprised uncontrolled infection, other autoimmune disease, pregnancy or lactation. The blood was taken when hyperthyroidism was first diagnosed, before any ophthalmopathy symptoms showed up. More than 8.5 ml of fresh peripheral blood supplied the PBMCs. V was clipped by 2 bases and J by 2 bases, with 7 bases between them. Per germline, CDR1 SGHDT and CDR2 YYEEEE. This CDR3 spans 13 amino acids.

Sequencing input: blood. The origin of this receptor is a man aged 40-50 years with Graves' hyperthyroidism that later progressed to Graves' ophthalmopathy. The chain carries TRBV5-6 and TRBJ1-1; D not certain. The CDR3 DNA reads as TGTGCCAGCAGCTTTGTGGAAAACACTGAAGCTTTCTTT. Translated, it gives CASSFVENTEAFF.